These T cell receptor beta chains were read from a single sample in a study of blood T cell repertoires in COVID-19. Profiled with immunoSEQ multiplex PCR; TCRdb holds only in-frame clones, not every one. The data show tens of thousands of clones, roughly 85% seen once. Sequenced sample: peripheral blood. Receptors were obtained from a human donor in a cohort sampled during active COVID-19. The CDR3 runs from the conserved cysteine through the conserved F or W. The order of the fields is clone size, D gene, J gene, V gene, CDR3 DNA, CDR3 protein. A D gene is named only where the DNA matches it firmly. A row's size may be missing; if present it is once, few, many or a size class.

NA,NA,TRBJ2-7,TRBV5-1,TGCGCCAGCAGCTTGGCGGCAGGGACCTACGAGCAGTACTTC,CASSLAAGTYEQYF
NA,NA,TRBJ1-4,TRBV5-5,TGTGCCAGCAGCTTGTCTCTGACATCAACTAATGAAAAACTGTTTTTT,CASSLSLTSTNEKLFF
NA,NA,TRBJ1-3,TRBV5-1,TGCGCCAGCAGCAAGGATGTGGCGGCCGAACCCTCTGGAAACACCATATATTTT,CASSKDVAAEPSGNTIYF
NA,TRBD1,TRBJ2-5,TRBV5-6,TGTGCCAGCAGCATAGGGGGCCTGGAGACCCAGTACTTC,CASSIGGLETQYF
NA,TRBD1,TRBJ2-7,TRBV7-3,TGTGCCAGCAGCTCGGGACAGGGAAGCTCCTACGAGCAGTACTTC,CASSSGQGSSYEQYF
few,TRBD1,TRBJ1-3,TRBV5-1,TGCGCCAGCAGCTTCGGGCAGGGGGTGCCCTACACCATATATTTT,CASSFGQGVPYTIYF
NA,NA,TRBJ1-3,TRBV11-2,TGTGCCAGCAACCCTTCTACAGGCTCTGGAAACACCATATATTTT,CASNPSTGSGNTIYF
few,NA,TRBJ1-3,TRBV2,TGTGCCAGCTCAAGAGATGAATCTGGAAACACCATATATTTT,CASSRDESGNTIYF
few,NA,TRBJ2-7,TRBV10-1,TGCGCCAGCCGGGGGAATTTATACGAGCAGTACTTC,CASRGNLYEQYF
NA,TRBD1,TRBJ1-2,TRBV24-1,TGTGCCGCGGACAGGGGGACCAACTATGGCTACACCTTC,CAADRGTNYGYTF
NA,NA,TRBJ1-1,TRBV6-5,TGTGCCAGCAACTACAGGGTCGGCACTGAAGCTTTCTTT,CASNYRVGTEAFF
NA,TRBD2,TRBJ2-3,TRBV11-3,TGTGCCAGCAGCTTAGTCCCAGCGGGGTCTGGCGCAGATACGCAGTATTTT,CASSLVPAGSGADTQYF
NA,NA,TRBJ1-1,TRBV30,TGTGCCTGGGGCCCTAATGCGTTATCGGCTTTCTTT,CAWGPNALSAFF